These 17 T cell receptor beta chains were sequenced from one sample in a study of T-cell memory formation after mild COVID-19. TCRdb processed the 5' RACE reads anew with MiXCR; each CDR3 protein has one entry. The table includes around 45,000 distinct CDR3 sequences, 8% to 10% detected once. Sample: PBMCs or a T cell subset sorted from them (not recorded which). Source of these receptors: an adult woman who had mild COVID-19 (a few samples of this study predate the infection). Cell type and time point are not known.

The sample holds many counts of this clonotype. The chain recombines TRBV4-2 with TRBJ1-2; 7 nucleotides agree with TRBD1. V lost 2 bases and J lost 4; bases outside the gene matches: 4. The CDR3 has 14 amino acids. Germline CDR1 LGHNA, CDR2 YNFKEQ. The chain's CDR3 is CASSQPGQLYGYTF. In nucleotides, the CDR3 is TGTGCCAGCAGCCAACCGGGACAGCTCTATGGCTACACCTTC.

The chain recombines TRBV9 with TRBJ2-5; the match to TRBD2 covers 8 bases. The ends lost 4 bases at V and 5 bases at J; junction bases unmatched: 10. The CDR3 spans 15 residues. Germline V gives CDR1 SGDLS, CDR2 YYNGEE. CDR3 sequence: CASSTGLAFGETQYF. CDR3 nucleotides: TGTGCCAGCAGCACCGGACTAGCCTTTGGTGAGACCCAGTACTTC.

This clonotype was observed a few times. V usage is TRBV29-1 and J usage is TRBJ1-2; 7 bases fit TRBD1. Trimming at V came to 7 bases and at J to 4 bases, leaving 3 bases not matched to a gene. Per germline, CDR1 SQVTM and CDR2 ANQGSEA. The CDR3 contains 11 residues. The CDR3 here is CSGQGGYGYTF. Written as DNA, the CDR3 is TGCAGCGGACAGGGCGGCTATGGCTACACCTTC.

This clonotype was observed a handful of times. V and J are TRBV7-2 and TRBJ2-1; tentative D call: TRBD1 (6 bases). The CDR3 runs 14 residues. With 6 bases removed from V and 6 bases from J, the gap between germline ends came to 15 bases. Germline CDR1 and CDR2: SGHTA and FQGNSA. CDR3 nucleotide sequence: TGTGCCAGCAGGGTTAGCAGGGGCCTCAATGAGCAGTTCTTC. This gives the protein CASRVSRGLNEQFF.

This CDR3 is CAISLTTSTDEQYF. The CDR3 coding sequence is TGTGCCATCTCTTTGACCACCTCCACGGACGAGCAGTACTTC. This chain uses TRBV21-1 with TRBJ2-7; the D segment call TRBD2 is taken from the table without a DNA check. TRBV21-1 constitutes a pseudogene. The length of the CDR3 is 14 residues.

This clonotype has more than one count but fewer than ten. V and J are TRBV18 and TRBJ1-5, with a tentative D call TRBD1 (5 bases). V was pared by 2 bases and J by 0 bases, with 5 bases between. This CDR3 contains 14 residues. CDR1 and CDR2 (germline): KGHSH, LQKENI. The CDR3 DNA is TGTGCCAGCTCACCAGGGGCTAGCAATCAGCCCCAGCATTTT. It codes for CASSPGASNQPQHF.

The chain uses TRBV20-1 and TRBJ1-6; 10 bases agree with TRBD1. J was trimmed by 8 bases and V by 1 base; bases with no gene match: 5. Per the germline V gene, CDR1 is DFQATT and CDR2 is SNEGSKA (reference sequence). The CDR3 has 15 amino acids. CDR3 sequence reads: CSARVRQGADSPLHF. CDR3 in DNA: TGCAGTGCTAGAGTTAGACAGGGGGCGGATTCACCCCTCCACTTT.

This clonotype has just one count. The J gene is TRBJ2-2, the V gene TRBV20-1; 13 positions match TRBD2. The CDR3 spans 15 residues. Per the germline V gene, CDR1 is DFQATT and CDR2 is SNEGSKA (reference sequence). The CDR3 DNA sequence: TGCTTGGGACTAGCGGGGCCCGCGAACACCGGGGAGCTGTTTTTT. Translated, it gives CLGLAGPANTGELFF.

This clonotype was recorded a few times. The chain carries TRBV29-1 and TRBJ1-2, with 12 bases that match TRBD1. CDR1 and CDR2 (germline): SQVTM, ANQGSEA. The junction had 10 bases not matched to a gene; V was cut back by 6 bases and J by 5 bases. CDR3 size: 15 residues. CDR3 nucleotides: TGCAGCGTCTCTCCCCAGGGACAGGGGGCGTATGGCTACACCTTC. Protein product: CSVSPQGQGAYGYTF.

The chain has TRBV7-2 and TRBJ1-1, with D possibly matching TRBD1 (5 bases). V shed 4 bases and J shed 1 base, with 10 bases lying between them. CDR3 size: 14 residues. The germline CDR1 and CDR2 sequences are SGHTA and FQGNSA. The chain's CDR3 is CASSWLGPNTEAFF. The CDR3 region has the DNA TGTGCCAGCAGCTGGCTGGGACCGAACACTGAAGCTTTCTTT.

This clonotype was observed many times. The chain employs TRBV20-1 and TRBJ1-2, with 9 bases identical to TRBD1. Germline V lookup: CDR1 DFQATT, CDR2 SNEGSKA (reference sequence). CDR3 length: 16 residues. J gave up 8 bases and V 5 bases, and 18 bases lay outside the gene matches. CDR3 DNA: TGCAGTGCTCCCCCCGTCCCGGGACAGGGATTGGAGGGCTACACCTTC. This gives the protein CSAPPVPGQGLEGYTF.

This clonotype has just a few counts. The V call is TRBV6-2 or TRBV6-3, the J call TRBJ2-1; tentative D call: TRBD2 (5 bases). The CDR3 totals 17 residues. The V and J ends lost 2 bases and 5 bases respectively, with 19 bases between them. Germline lookup yields CDR1 MNHEY and CDR2 SVGEGT. The CDR3 sequence: CASSYNAGSHPNNEQFF. The CDR3 DNA sequence: TGTGCCAGCAGTTACAACGCGGGCTCGCACCCTAACAATGAGCAGTTCTTC.

The V and J genes are TRBV18 and TRBJ1-1; D is undetermined. The CDR3 contains 16 residues. Germline-derived CDR1 and CDR2 are KGHSH and LQKENI. Deletions cut 3 bases from V and 1 base from J, with 15 bases between. CDR3 sequence reads: CASSPTRTSKNTEAFF. The CDR3 DNA reads TGTGCCAGCTCACCCACCCGGACCTCGAAGAACACTGAAGCTTTCTTT. Using reference TRBV18 and TRBJ1-1 for the parts outside the CDR3, the full variable domain is NAGVMQNPRHLVRRRGQEARLRCSPMKGHSHVYWYRQLPEEGLKFMVYLQKENIIDESGMPKERFSAEFPKEGPSILRIQQVVRGDSAAYFCASSPTRTSKNTEAFFGQGTRLTVV.

In this sample, this clonotype turned up many times. This chain links TRBV20-1 with TRBJ2-7; 9 nucleotides agree with TRBD2. J gave up 3 bases and V 5 bases, and 8 bases lay outside the gene matches. CDR1 is DFQATT and CDR2 is SNEGSKA in the germline V gene (reference sequence). The CDR3 consists of 14 residues. In DNA form, the CDR3 reads TGCAGTGCTCCTCCCTCAGCGGGAGGCTACGAGCAGTACTTC. Its protein is CSAPPSAGGYEQYF.

This clonotype was counted only a few times. The chain combines TRBV9 with TRBJ2-6; 10 nucleotides agree with TRBD1. Germline V gene lookup returns CDR1 SGDLS and CDR2 YYNGEE. J gave up 3 bases and V 3 bases, and 12 bases lay outside the gene matches. CDR3 length: 19 residues. The CDR3 DNA reads TGTGCCAGCAGCGCCCGCGGAGGGACAGGGGCTTATGGGGCCAACGTCCTGACTTTC. This encodes CASSARGGTGAYGANVLTF.

This clonotype has at least ten counts. The chain joins TRBV7-6 to TRBJ2-5; no firm D call. CDR1 and CDR2 from the germline V gene are SGHVS and FNYEAQ. Trimming removed 4 bases from V and 2 bases from J, with 5 bases in between. CDR3 length equals 12 residues. CDR3: CASSSHQETQYF. The CDR3 DNA reads as TGTGCCAGCAGCTCCCATCAAGAGACCCAGTACTTC.

This clonotype was picked up a small number of times. This sequence joins TRBV6-6 and TRBJ1-6; D ambiguous. Germline V gene lookup returns CDR1 MNHNY and CDR2 SVGAGI (reference sequence). Trimming pared 4 bases from V and 9 bases from J, leaving 10 bases between. This CDR3 is built from 13 residues. Here the CDR3 reads CASSFPEGSPLHF. The DNA of the CDR3 is TGTGCCAGCAGTTTCCCTGAAGGTTCACCCCTCCACTTT.